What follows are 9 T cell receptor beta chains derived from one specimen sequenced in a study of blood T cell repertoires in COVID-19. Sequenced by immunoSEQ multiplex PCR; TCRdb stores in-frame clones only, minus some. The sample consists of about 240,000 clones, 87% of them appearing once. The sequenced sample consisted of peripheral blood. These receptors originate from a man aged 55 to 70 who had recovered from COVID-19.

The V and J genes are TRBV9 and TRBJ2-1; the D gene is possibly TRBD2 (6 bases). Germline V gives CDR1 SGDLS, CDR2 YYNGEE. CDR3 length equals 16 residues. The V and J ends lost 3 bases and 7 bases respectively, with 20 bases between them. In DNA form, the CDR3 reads TGTGCCAGCAGCGCCCGGGGAGCGGGCGCCCTAAATGAGCAGTTCTTC. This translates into CASSARGAGALNEQFF.

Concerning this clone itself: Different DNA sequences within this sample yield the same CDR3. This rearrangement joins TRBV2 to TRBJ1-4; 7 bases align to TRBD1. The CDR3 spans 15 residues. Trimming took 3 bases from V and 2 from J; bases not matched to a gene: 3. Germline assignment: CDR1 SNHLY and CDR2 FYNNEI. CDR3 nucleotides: TGTGCCAGCAGTGACCAGGGGGGCACTAATGAAAAACTGTTTTTT. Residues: CASSDQGGTNEKLFF. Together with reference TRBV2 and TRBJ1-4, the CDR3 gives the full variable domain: EPEVTQTPSHQVTQMGQEVILRCVPISNHLYFYWYRQILGQKVEFLVSFYNNEISEKSEIFDDQFSVERPDGSNFTLKIRSTKLEDSAMYFCASSDQGGTNEKLFFGSGTQLSVL.

The CDR3 loop is CASSPYSTNEKLFF. The CDR3 bases are TGTGCCAGCTCACCATACAGTACTAATGAAAAACTGTTTTTT. V and J are TRBV18 and TRBJ1-4; D is undetermined. The CDR3 consists of 14 residues. The ends were cut back, 2 bases at V and 2 bases at J, with 6 bases in the middle. Germline V gives CDR1 KGHSH, CDR2 LQKENI.

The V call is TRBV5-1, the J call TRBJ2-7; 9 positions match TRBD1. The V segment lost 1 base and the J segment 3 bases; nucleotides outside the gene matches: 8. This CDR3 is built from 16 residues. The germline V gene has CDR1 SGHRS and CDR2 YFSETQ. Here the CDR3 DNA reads TGCGCCAGCAGCTTGTCGGCTCGGACAGGGGACTACGAGCAGTACGTC. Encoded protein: CASSLSARTGDYEQYV.

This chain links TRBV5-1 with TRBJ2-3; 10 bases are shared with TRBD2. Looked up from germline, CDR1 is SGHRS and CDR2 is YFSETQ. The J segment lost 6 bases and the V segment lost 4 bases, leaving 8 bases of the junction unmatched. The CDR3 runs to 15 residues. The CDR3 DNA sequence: TGCGCCAGCAGCCCTGTAGCGGGGGGAGGGGATACGCAGTATTTT. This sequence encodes CASSPVAGGGDTQYF. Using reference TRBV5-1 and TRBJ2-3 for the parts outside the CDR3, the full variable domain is KAGVTQTPRYLIKTRGQQVTLSCSPISGHRSVSWYQQTPGQGLQFLFEYFSETQRNKGNFPGRFSGRQFSNSRSEMNVSTLELGDSALYLCASSPVAGGGDTQYFGPGTRLTVL.

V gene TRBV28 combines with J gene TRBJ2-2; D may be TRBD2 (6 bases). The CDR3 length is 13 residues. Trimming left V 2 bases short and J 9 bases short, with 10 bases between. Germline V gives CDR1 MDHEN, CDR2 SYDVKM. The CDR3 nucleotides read TGTGCCAGCAGTTTAGGGAGGAGGAGGGAGCTGTTTTTT. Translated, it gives CASSLGRRRELFF.

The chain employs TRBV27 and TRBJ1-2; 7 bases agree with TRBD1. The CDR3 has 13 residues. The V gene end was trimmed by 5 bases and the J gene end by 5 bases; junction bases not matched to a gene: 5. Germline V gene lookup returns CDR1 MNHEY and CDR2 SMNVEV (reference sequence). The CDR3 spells CASSPQGQYGYTF. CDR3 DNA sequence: TGTGCCAGCAGTCCTCAGGGACAGTATGGCTACACCTTC.

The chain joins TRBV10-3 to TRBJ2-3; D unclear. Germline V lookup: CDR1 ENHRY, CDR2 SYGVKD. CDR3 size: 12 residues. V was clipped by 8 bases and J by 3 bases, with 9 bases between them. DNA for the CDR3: TGTGCCATCGGTATCGGTACAGATACGCAGTATTTT. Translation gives CAIGIGTDTQYF.

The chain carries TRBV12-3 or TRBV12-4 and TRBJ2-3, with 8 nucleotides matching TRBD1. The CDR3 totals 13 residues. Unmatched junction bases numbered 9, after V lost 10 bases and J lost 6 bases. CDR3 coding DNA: TGTGCCAACGGGGACAGGTTCAGCGATACGCAGTATTTT. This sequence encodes CANGDRFSDTQYF.